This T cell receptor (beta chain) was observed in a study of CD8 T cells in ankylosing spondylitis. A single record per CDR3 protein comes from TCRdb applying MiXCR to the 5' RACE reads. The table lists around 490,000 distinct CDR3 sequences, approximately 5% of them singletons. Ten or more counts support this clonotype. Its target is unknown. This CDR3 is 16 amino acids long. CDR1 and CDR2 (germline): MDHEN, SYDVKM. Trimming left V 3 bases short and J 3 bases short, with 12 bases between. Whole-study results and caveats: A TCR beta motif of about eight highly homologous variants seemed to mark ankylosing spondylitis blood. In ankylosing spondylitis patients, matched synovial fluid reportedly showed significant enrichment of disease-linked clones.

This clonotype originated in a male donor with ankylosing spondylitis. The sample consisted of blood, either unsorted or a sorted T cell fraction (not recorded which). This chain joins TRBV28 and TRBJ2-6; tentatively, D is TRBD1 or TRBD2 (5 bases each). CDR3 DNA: TGTGCCAGCAGTTTCTGGGACGGGGTTGGGGCCAACGTCCTGACTTTC. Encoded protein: CASSFWDGVGANVLTF.